These 4 T cell receptor beta chains originate from one sample sequenced in a study of T cells after yellow fever vaccination. MiXCR, applied by TCRdb to the 5' RACE reads, yields one record per CDR3 protein. Of more than 300,000 distinct CDR3 sequences listed, approximately 12% are singletons. Sequenced material: CD4+ T cells sorted from PBMCs, taken 45 days after the yellow fever booster vaccination. Receptor source: a man between 18 and 29 years old who received the YFV17D yellow fever vaccine.

The V and J genes are TRBV6-4 and TRBJ2-3; D is unresolved. Germline V gives CDR1 MRHNA, CDR2 SNTAGT. The CDR3 consists of 11 residues. The germline V and J ends were trimmed by 6 bases and 5 bases, with 6 bases remaining between them. This CDR3 is CASRAGDTQYF. CDR3 sequence (DNA): TGTGCCAGCAGAGCAGGAGATACGCAGTATTTT.

The chain joins TRBV6-6 to TRBJ2-7, with 9 bases matching TRBD1. Trimming removed 7 bases from V and 3 bases from J; junction bases left unmatched: 1. The CDR3 has 12 amino acids. Germline CDR1 is MNHNY and CDR2 is SVGAGI (reference sequence). CDR3 protein: CASKDRGYEQYV. Here the CDR3 DNA reads TGTGCCAGCAAGGACAGGGGCTACGAGCAGTACGTC.

This clonotype was counted only a few times. The chain carries TRBV20-1 and TRBJ1-3; D unresolved. Germline values: CDR1 DFQATT, CDR2 SNEGSKA (reference sequence). The CDR3 extends over 14 amino acids. V gave up 5 bases and J gave up 2 bases, with 13 bases separating them. The CDR3 DNA is TGCAGTGCTTCTACCCATACAACTGGAAACACCATATATTTT. The encoded protein is CSASTHTTGNTIYF.

This chain links TRBV3-1 with TRBJ2-5; no clear D gene. Germline assignment: CDR1 LGHDT and CDR2 YNNKEL (reference sequence). The germline V and J ends were trimmed by 4 bases and 5 bases, with 17 bases remaining between them. This CDR3 is built from 15 residues. The CDR3 sequence is CASSPRVGLEETQYF. DNA of the CDR3: TGTGCCAGCAGCCCTAGGGTTGGCTTGGAGGAGACCCAGTACTTC.